The 18 T cell receptor beta chains given below trace back to one sample, sequenced in a study of blood T cell repertoires in COVID-19. Sequencing used immunoSEQ multiplex PCR; TCRdb keeps in-frame clones, though not all of them. Altogether more than 350,000 clones are present, approximately 92% being singletons, with the ten largest covering approximately 1%. The specimen was PBMCs or T cells enriched from blood (not recorded which). The receptors originated from a man between 18 and 35 years old who had recovered from COVID-19.

This chain links TRBV27 with TRBJ2-3; 11 bases are shared with TRBD2. Germline CDR1 reads MNHEY; CDR2 reads SMNVEV (reference sequence). With V trimmed by 3 bases and J by 4 bases, 12 bases remained unmatched. The CDR3 is 18 residues long. For the CDR3, the DNA is TGTGCCAGCAGTTTTGTGGCTAGCGGGGGGTCGTTGGCAGATACGCAGTATTTT. It encodes CASSFVASGGSLADTQYF.

V is TRBV7-2 and J is TRBJ2-1, with 7 bases that match TRBD2. CDR1 and CDR2 from the germline V gene are SGHTA and FQGNSA. The CDR3 covers 13 residues. Trimming at V came to 5 bases and at J to 9 bases, leaving 7 bases not matched to a gene. The CDR3 bases are TGTGCCAGCAGCAAGCGGGATCCGGGTGAGCAGTTCTTC. Its protein is CASSKRDPGEQFF.

This clone is a singleton in its sample. This sequence joins TRBV9 and TRBJ2-3, with D perhaps matching TRBD1 (5 bases). This CDR3 is 15 amino acids long. The germline V and J ends were trimmed by 2 bases and 1 base, with 11 bases remaining between them. Looked up from germline, CDR1 is SGDLS and CDR2 is YYNGEE. The CDR3 loop is CASSVWGRGTDTQYF. CDR3 DNA: TGTGCCAGCAGCGTTTGGGGCAGGGGCACAGATACGCAGTATTTT.

As regards this clone: Additional DNA sequences in this sample encode the identical CDR3. The V call is TRBV11-2, the J call TRBJ2-5; D may be TRBD2 (5 bases). The V end was cut by 2 bases, the J end by 5 bases, with 12 bases between. CDR1 and CDR2 from the germline V gene are SGHAT and FQNNGV. The length of the CDR3 is 14 residues. The CDR3 DNA is TGTGCCAGCAGCTTATGGGCCGGCGGGGAGACCCAGTACTTC. It encodes CASSLWAGGETQYF. The variable domain in full, with the rest retrieved from reference TRBV11-2 and TRBJ2-5, is EAGVAQSPRYKIIEKRQSVAFWCNPISGHATLYWYQQILGQGPKLLIQFQNNGVVDDSQLPKDRFSAERLKGVDSTLKIQPAKLEDSAVYLCASSLWAGGETQYFGPGTRLLVL.

The rearrangement links TRBV2 to TRBJ1-1; D is undetermined. The CDR3 consists of 14 residues. Germline CDR1 is SNHLY and CDR2 is FYNNEI. The V gene lost 7 bases and the J gene lost 1 base, with 13 bases spanning the gap. The CDR3 region has the DNA TGTGCCAGCAAATTGGAGAGAGCGAACACTGAAGCTTTCTTT. Translated, it gives CASKLERANTEAFF.

The chain is built from TRBV6-2 or TRBV6-3 and TRBJ2-7; TRBD1 is a possible D gene (5 bases). Trimming took 0 bases from V and 9 from J, leaving 9 bases between them. The length of the CDR3 is 12 residues. The germline gives CDR1 MNHEY, CDR2 SVGEGT. CDR3 in amino acids: CASSYSRVVQYF. DNA for the CDR3: TGTGCCAGCAGTTACTCCAGGGTCGTGCAGTACTTC.

The rearrangement joins TRBV9 to TRBJ2-2, with a weak D call TRBD2 (5 bases). The CDR3 spans 16 residues. Germline-derived CDR1 and CDR2 are SGDLS and YYNGEE. Trimming took 0 bases from V and 6 from J, leaving 15 bases between them. The CDR3 coding sequence is TGTGCCAGCAGCGTAGTCCCGGGAATGTCAGCCGGGGAGCTGTTTTTT. It translates to CASSVVPGMSAGELFF.

This chain joins TRBV7-3 and TRBJ2-5, with 10 bases identical to TRBD2. J was trimmed by 5 bases and V by 0 bases; bases with no gene match: 6. CDR3 size: 16 residues. Germline-derived CDR1 and CDR2 are SGHTA and FQGTGA. CDR3 sequence: CASSLTSTSGLETQYF. Here the CDR3 DNA reads TGTGCCAGCAGCTTAACGTCGACTAGCGGGTTGGAGACCCAGTACTTC.

V gene TRBV19 combines with J gene TRBJ1-2; D not certain. V lost 3 bases, J lost 5 bases, and 13 bases lay in between. The CDR3 spans 14 residues. The germline CDR1 and CDR2 sequences are LNHDA and SQIVND (reference sequence). The chain's CDR3 is CASSIIQPIYGYTF. In DNA, the CDR3 is TGTGCCAGTAGTATTATACAGCCAATATATGGCTACACCTTC.

The chain carries TRBV13 and TRBJ2-1; weak D call: TRBD1 (5 bases). The CDR3 consists of 17 residues. The V end lost 5 bases, the J end lost 1 base, and 18 bases lay between the germline ends. CDR1 and CDR2 from the germline V gene are PRHDT and FYEKMQ (reference sequence). The CDR3 DNA reads as TGTGCCAGCAGCAAGGACCGATTGGGGCGATCCTACAATGAGCAGTTCTTC. Its translation is CASSKDRLGRSYNEQFF.

This clone was counted a few times. The rearrangement links TRBV7-9 to TRBJ1-4; weak D call: TRBD1 (5 bases). The CDR3 totals 13 residues. Per germline, CDR1 SEHNR and CDR2 FQNEAQ (reference sequence). Trimming left V 3 bases short and J 10 bases short, with 12 bases between. CDR3: CASSLGGEGKLFF. The DNA of the CDR3 is TGTGCCAGCAGCTTGGGAGGGGAGGGAAAACTGTTTTTT.

The chain joins TRBV3-1 (or the pseudogene TRBV3-2) to TRBJ2-1; no clear D gene. V lost 4 bases and J lost 0, with 10 bases in between. This CDR3 is 15 amino acids long. Germline CDR1 LGHDT, CDR2 YNNKEL (reference sequence). CDR3 in DNA: TGTGCCAGCAGCCCGACAATGAGCTCCTACAATGAGCAGTTCTTC. Encoded protein: CASSPTMSSYNEQFF.

The gene calls are TRBV3-1 (or the pseudogene TRBV3-2) and TRBJ2-2; 8 bases match TRBD2. The CDR3 spans 17 residues. Germline V lookup: CDR1 LGHDT, CDR2 YNNKEL (reference sequence). Trimming cost V 6 bases and J 0 bases; bases outside gene matches: 9. CDR3 coding DNA: TGTGCCAGCAGGCCGTCGGGGGGGCGATCGAACACCGGGGAGCTGTTTTTT. This codes for CASRPSGGRSNTGELFF.

V and J are TRBV27 and TRBJ1-1; 7 positions agree with TRBD1. This CDR3 region has 13 residues. CDR1 MNHEY and CDR2 SMNVEV come from the germline V gene (reference sequence). V gave up 7 bases and J gave up 7 bases; unmatched junction bases: 9. The DNA of the CDR3 is TGTGCCAGCACGCAGACAGGGAGACATGAAGCTTTCTTT. Translation: CASTQTGRHEAFF.

The chain combines TRBV27 with TRBJ1-2; 11 bases are a match to TRBD1. Germline CDR1 reads MNHEY; CDR2 reads SMNVEV (reference sequence). J was trimmed by 8 bases and V by 5 bases; bases with no gene match: 7. The CDR3 spans 14 residues. CDR3 nucleotide sequence: TGTGCCAGCAGTCCCGGACAGGGGGCAAGGGGCTACACCTTC. Translation: CASSPGQGARGYTF.

To note about this clone: Mismatch with germline at one junction end may stem from a read error. The chain joins TRBV15 to TRBJ1-2; D is unclear. CDR3 size: 16 residues. Germline-derived CDR1 and CDR2 are LNHNV and YYDKDF (reference sequence). This CDR3 is CATSRDYTAPVYDYTF. The DNA for the CDR3 is TGTGCCACCAGCAGAGATTACACCGCCCCTGTATATGACTACACCTTC.

The V gene is TRBV19, the J gene TRBJ1-5; 7 bases are a match to TRBD1. Trimming at V came to 5 bases and at J to 1 base, leaving 5 bases not matched to a gene. CDR1 and CDR2 from the germline V gene are LNHDA and SQIVND (reference sequence). CDR3 length: 15 residues. The CDR3 protein is CASSPRQGSNQPQHF. In DNA, the CDR3 is TGTGCCAGTAGTCCTCGACAGGGAAGCAATCAGCCCCAGCATTTT. The full variable domain, in which reference TRBV19 and TRBJ1-5 provide the parts outside the CDR3, is DGGITQSPKYLFRKEGQNVTLSCEQNLNHDAMYWYRQDPGQGLRLIYYSQIVNDFQKGDIAEGYSVSREKKESFPLTVTSAQKNPTAFYLCASSPRQGSNQPQHFGDGTRLSIL.

V and J are TRBV27 and TRBJ1-1, with 10 bases that match TRBD1. This CDR3 is 16 amino acids long. Germline V gene data show CDR1 as MNHEY and CDR2 as SMNVEV (reference sequence). Trimming removed 5 bases from V and 5 bases from J; junction bases left unmatched: 11. The CDR3, as DNA: TGTGCCAGCAGTCCAACGACAGGGGGCGGGCGGACTGAAGCTTTCTTT. As protein: CASSPTTGGGRTEAFF.